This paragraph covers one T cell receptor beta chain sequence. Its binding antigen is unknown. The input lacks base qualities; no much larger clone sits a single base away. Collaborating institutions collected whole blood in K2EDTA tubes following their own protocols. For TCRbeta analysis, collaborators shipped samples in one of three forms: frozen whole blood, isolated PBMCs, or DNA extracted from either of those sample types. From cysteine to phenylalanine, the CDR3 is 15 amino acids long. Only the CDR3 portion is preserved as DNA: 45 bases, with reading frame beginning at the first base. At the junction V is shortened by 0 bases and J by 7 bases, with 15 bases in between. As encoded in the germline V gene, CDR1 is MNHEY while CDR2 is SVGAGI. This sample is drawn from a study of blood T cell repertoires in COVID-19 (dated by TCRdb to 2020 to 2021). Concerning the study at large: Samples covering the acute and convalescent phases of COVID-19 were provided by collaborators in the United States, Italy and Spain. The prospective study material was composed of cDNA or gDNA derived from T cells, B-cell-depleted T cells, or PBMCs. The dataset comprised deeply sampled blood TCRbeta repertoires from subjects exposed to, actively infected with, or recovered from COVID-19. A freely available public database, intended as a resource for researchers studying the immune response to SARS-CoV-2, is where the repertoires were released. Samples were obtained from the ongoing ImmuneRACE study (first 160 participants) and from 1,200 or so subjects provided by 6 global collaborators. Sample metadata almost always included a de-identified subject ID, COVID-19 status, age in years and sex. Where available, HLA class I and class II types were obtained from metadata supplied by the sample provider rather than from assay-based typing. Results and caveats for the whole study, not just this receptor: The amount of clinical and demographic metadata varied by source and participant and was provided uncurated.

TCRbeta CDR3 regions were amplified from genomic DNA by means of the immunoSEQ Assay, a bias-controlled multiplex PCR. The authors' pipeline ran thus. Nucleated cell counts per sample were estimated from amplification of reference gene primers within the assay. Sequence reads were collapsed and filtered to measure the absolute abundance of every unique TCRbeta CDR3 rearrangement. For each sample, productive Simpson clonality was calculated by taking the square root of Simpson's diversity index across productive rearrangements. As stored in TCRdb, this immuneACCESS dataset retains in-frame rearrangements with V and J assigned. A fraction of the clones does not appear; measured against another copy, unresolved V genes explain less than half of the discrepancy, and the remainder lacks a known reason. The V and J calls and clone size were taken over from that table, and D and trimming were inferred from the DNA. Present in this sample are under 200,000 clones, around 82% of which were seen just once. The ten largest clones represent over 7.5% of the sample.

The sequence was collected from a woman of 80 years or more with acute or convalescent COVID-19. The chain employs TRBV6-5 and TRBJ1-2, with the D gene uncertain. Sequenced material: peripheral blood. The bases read TGTGCCAGCAGTTACTCGAGGGTAGGGAGTGTTGGCTACACCTTC. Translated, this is CASSYSRVGSVGYTF.